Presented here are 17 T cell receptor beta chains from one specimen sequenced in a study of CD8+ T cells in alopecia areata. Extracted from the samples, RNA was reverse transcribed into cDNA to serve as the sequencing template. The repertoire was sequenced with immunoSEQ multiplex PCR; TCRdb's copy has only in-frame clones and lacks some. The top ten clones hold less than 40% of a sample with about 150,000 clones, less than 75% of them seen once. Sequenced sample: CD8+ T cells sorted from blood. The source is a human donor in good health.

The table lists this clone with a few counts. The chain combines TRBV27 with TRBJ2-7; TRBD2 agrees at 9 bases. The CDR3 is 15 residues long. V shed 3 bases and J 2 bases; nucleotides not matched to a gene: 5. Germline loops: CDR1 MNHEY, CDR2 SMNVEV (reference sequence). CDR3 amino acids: CASSFRGGRAYEQYF. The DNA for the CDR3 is TGTGCCAGCAGTTTTAGAGGCGGGAGGGCCTACGAGCAGTACTTC.

The CDR3 DNA sequence: TGTGCCAGCAGCATAGGGGGACAACCCTACGAGCAGTACTTC. Protein sequence: CASSIGGQPYEQYF. The genes are TRBV25-1 and TRBJ2-7, with a possible D match to TRBD1 (6 bases). The CDR3 is 14 amino acids. Trimming removed 6 bases from V and 2 bases from J, with 14 bases in between. CDR1 and CDR2 (germline): MGHDK, SYGVNS.

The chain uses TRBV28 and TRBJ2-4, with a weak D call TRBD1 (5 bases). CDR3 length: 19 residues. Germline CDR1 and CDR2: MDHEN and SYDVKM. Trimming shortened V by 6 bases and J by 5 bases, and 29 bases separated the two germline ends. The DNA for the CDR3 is TGTGCCAGCAGGCTTTACAGGTGGGCGGACCCCAATCCGGAAAACATTCAGTACTTC. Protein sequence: CASRLYRWADPNPENIQYF. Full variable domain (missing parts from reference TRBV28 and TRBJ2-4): DVKVTQSSRYLVKRTGEKVFLECVQDMDHENMFWYRQDPGLGLRLIYFSYDVKMKEKGDIPEGYSVSREKKERFSLILESASTNQTSMYLCASRLYRWADPNPENIQYFGAGTRLSVL.

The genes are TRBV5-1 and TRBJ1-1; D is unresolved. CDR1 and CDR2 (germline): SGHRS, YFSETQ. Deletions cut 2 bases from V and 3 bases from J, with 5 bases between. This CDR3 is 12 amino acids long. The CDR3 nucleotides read TGCGCCAGCAGCTTCACAGACACTGAAGCTTTCTTT. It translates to CASSFTDTEAFF.

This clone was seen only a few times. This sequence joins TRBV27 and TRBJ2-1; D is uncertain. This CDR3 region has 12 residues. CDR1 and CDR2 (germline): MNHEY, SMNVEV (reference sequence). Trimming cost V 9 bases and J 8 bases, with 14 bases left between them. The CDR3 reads CARTTEQYEQFF. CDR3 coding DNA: TGTGCCAGAACGACGGAACAGTATGAGCAGTTCTTC.

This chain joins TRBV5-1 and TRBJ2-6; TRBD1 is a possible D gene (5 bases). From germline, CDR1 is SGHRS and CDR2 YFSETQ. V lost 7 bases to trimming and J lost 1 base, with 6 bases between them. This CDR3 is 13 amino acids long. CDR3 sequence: CASQGSGANVLTF. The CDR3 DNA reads TGCGCCAGCCAGGGTTCTGGGGCCAACGTCCTGACTTTC.

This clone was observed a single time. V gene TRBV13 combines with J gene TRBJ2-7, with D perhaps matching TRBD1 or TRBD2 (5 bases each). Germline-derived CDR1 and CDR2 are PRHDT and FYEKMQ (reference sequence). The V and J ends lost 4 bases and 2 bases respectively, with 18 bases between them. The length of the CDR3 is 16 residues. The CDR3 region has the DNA TGTGCCAGCAGCTCCAGTCTGGGGGTAGAAGCCTACGAGCAGTACTTC. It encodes CASSSSLGVEAYEQYF.

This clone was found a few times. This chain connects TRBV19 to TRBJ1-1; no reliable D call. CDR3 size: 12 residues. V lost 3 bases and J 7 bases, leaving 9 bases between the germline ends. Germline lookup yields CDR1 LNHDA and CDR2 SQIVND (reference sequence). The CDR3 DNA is TGTGCCAGTAGTATTGGGCAGATTGAAGCTTTCTTT. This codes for CASSIGQIEAFF.

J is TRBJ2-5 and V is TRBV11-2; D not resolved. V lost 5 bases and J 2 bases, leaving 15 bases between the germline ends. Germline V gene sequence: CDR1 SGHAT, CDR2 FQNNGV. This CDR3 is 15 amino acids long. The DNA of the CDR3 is TGTGCCAGCAGCCTCGAACAGACGGCACAAGAGACCCAGTACTTC. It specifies CASSLEQTAQETQYF.

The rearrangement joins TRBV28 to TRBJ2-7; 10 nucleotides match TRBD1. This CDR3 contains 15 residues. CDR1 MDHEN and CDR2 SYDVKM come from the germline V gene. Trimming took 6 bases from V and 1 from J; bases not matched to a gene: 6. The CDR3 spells CASRSGTGVSYEQYF. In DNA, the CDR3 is TGTGCCAGCAGGTCCGGGACAGGGGTTTCCTACGAGCAGTACTTC.

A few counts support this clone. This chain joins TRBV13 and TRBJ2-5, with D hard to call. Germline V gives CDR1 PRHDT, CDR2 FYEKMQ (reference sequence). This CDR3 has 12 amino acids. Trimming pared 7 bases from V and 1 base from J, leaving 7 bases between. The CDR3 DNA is TGTGCCAGCACGAGACTCCAAGAGACCCAGTACTTC. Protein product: CASTRLQETQYF.

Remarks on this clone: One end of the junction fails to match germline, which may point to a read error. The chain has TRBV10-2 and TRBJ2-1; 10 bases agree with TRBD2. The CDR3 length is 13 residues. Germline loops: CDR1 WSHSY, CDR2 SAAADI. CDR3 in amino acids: CALGTSEDQQQFF. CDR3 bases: TGTGCCTTGGGGACTAGCGAGGACCAGCAGCAGTTCTTC.

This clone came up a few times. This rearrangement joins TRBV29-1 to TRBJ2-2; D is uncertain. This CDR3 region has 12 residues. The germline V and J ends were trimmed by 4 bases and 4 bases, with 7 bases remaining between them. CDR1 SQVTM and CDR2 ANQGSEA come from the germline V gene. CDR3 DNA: TGCAGCGTTGGGGTCCCCACCGGGGAGCTGTTTTTT. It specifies CSVGVPTGELFF.

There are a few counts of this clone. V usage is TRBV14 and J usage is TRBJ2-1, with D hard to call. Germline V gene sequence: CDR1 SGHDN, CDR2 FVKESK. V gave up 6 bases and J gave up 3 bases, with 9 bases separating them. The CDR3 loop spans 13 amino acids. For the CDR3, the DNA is TGTGCCAGCAGAGAGACTGGCTACAATGAGCAGTTCTTC. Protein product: CASRETGYNEQFF.

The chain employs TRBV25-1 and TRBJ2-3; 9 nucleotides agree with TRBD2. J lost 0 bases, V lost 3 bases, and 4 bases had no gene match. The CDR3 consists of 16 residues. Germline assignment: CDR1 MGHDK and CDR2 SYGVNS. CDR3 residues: CASSDPSGASTDTQYF. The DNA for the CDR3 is TGTGCCAGCAGTGATCCTAGCGGGGCTAGCACAGATACGCAGTATTTT.

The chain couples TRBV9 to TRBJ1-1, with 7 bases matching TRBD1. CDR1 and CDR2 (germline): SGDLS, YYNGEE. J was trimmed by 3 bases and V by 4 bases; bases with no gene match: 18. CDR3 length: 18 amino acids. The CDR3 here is CASSYLTRDSGDDTEAFF. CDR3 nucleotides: TGTGCCAGCAGCTACCTAACCCGGGACAGTGGGGATGACACTGAAGCTTTCTTT.

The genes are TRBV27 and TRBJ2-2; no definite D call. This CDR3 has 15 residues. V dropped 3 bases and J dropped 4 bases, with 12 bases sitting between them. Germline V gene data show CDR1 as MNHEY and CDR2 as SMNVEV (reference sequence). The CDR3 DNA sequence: TGTGCCAGCAGTTTGGCAGGTTGGGGCACCGGGGAGCTGTTTTTT. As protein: CASSLAGWGTGELFF.